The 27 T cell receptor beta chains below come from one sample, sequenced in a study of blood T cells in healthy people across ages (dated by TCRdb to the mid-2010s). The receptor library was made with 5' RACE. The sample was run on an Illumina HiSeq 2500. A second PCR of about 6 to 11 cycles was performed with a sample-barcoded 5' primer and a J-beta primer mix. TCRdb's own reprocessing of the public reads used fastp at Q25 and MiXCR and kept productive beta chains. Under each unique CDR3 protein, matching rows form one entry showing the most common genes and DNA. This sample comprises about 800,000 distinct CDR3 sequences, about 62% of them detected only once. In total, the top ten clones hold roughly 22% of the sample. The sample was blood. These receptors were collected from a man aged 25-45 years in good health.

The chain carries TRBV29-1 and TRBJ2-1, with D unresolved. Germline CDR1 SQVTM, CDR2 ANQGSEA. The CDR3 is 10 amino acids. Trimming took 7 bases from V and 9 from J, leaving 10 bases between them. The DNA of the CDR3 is TGCAGCGGGCGACGCGGTGAGCAGTTCTTC. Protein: CSGRRGEQFF.

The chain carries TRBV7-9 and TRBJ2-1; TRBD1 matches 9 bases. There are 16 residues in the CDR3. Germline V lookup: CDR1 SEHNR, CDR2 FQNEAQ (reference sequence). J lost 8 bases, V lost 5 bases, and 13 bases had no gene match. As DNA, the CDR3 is TGTGCCAGCAGCCAACCCCGGGACAGGGTCGTTGATGAGCAGTTCTTC. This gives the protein CASSQPRDRVVDEQFF.

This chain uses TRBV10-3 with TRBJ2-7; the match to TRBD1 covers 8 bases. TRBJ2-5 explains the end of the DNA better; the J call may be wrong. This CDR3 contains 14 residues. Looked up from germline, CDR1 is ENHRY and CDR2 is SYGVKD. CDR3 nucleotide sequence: TGTGCCATCAGTGAGGGGGACAGGTGGGAGACCCAGTACTTC. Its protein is CAISEGDRWETQYF.

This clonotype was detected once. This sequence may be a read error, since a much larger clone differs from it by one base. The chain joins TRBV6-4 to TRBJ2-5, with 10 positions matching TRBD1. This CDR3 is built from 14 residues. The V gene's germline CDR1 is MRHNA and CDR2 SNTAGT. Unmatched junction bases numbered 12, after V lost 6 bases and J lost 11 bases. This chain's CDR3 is CASRGTGAYNEQYF. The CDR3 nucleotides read TGTGCCAGCAGAGGGACAGGGGCTTACAATGAGCAGTACTTC.

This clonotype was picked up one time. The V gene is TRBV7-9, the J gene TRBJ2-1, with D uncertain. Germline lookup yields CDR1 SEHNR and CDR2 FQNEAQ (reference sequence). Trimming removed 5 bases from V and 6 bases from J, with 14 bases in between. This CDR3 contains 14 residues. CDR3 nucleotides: TGTGCCAGCAGCCCAGATCCCCACACCAATGAGCAGTTCTTC. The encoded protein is CASSPDPHTNEQFF. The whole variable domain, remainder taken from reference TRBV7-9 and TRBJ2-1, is DTGVSQNPRHKITKRGQNVTFRCDPISEHNRLYWYRQTLGQGPEFLTYFQNEAQLEKSRLLSDRFSAERPKGSFSTLEIQRTEQGDSAMYLCASSPDPHTNEQFFGPGTRLTVL.

CDR3 sequence (DNA): TGTGCCTGGACCCAAGGGACAGGGACTGGCTACACCTTC. Protein: CAWTQGTGTGYTF. V and J are TRBV30 and TRBJ1-2, with 9 bases aligning to TRBD1. This CDR3 has 13 amino acids. The V segment lost 4 bases and the J segment 7 bases; nucleotides outside the gene matches: 7. Germline V gene lookup returns CDR1 GTSNPN and CDR2 SVGIG (reference sequence).

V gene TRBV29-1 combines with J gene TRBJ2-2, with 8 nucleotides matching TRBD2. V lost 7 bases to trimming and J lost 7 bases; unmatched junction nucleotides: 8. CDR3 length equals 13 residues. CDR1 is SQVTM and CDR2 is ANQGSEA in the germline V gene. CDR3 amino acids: CSADSGAVGELFF. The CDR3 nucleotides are TGCAGCGCAGATAGCGGGGCCGTCGGGGAGCTGTTTTTT.

This CDR3 reads CASSLDRDSGYTF. CDR3 DNA: TGTGCCAGCAGCCTCGACAGGGATAGTGGCTACACCTTC. The V and J genes are TRBV7-9 and TRBJ1-2; 7 bases agree with TRBD1. There are 13 residues in the CDR3. CDR1 is SEHNR and CDR2 is FQNEAQ in the germline V gene (reference sequence). The junction had 7 bases not matched to a gene; V was cut back by 5 bases and J by 7 bases. Looking up the rest from reference TRBV7-9 and TRBJ1-2 gives the full variable domain: DTGVSQNPRHKITKRGQNVTFRCDPISEHNRLYWYRQTLGQGPEFLTYFQNEAQLEKSRLLSDRFSAERPKGSFSTLEIQRTEQGDSAMYLCASSLDRDSGYTFGSGTRLTVV.

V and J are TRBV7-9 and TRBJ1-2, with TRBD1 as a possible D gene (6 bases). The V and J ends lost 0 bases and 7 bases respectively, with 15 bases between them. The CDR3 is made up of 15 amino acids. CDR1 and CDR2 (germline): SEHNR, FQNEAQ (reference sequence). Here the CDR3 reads CASSLAAGTIGGYTF. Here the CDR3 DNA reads TGTGCCAGCAGCTTAGCGGCCGGGACAATAGGTGGCTACACCTTC.

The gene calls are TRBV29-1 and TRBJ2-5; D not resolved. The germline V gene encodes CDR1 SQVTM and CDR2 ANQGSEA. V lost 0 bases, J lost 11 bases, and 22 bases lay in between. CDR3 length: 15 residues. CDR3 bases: TGCAGCGTTGAAGAGTTCGTTGGGCAGGTCCATGAGCAGTACTTC. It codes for CSVEEFVGQVHEQYF. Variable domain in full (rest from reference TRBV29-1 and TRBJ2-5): SAVISQKPSRDICQRGTSLTIQCQVDSQVTMMFWYRQQPGQSLTLIATANQGSEATYESGFVIDKFPISRPNLTFSTLTVSNMSPEDSSIYLCSVEEFVGQVHEQYFGPGTRLLVL.

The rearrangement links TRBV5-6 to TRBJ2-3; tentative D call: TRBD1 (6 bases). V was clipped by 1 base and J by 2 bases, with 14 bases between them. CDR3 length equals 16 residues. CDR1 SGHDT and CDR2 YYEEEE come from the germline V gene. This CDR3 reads CASSLRSGESTDTQYF. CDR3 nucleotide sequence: TGTGCCAGCAGCTTGAGGTCAGGGGAATCCACAGATACGCAGTATTTT.

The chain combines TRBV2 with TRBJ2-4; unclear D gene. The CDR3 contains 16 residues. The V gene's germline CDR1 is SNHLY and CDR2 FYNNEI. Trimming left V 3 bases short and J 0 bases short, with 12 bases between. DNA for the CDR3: TGTGCCAGCAGTGATCAGGCAGATCTAGCCAAAAACATTCAGTACTTC. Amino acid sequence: CASSDQADLAKNIQYF.

The CDR3 DNA reads as TGTGCCAGCAGCCCGGGCGGAAGTTCAGAGACCCAGTACTTC. This encodes CASSPGGSSETQYF. The chain couples TRBV7-9 to TRBJ2-5, with D unclear. This CDR3 is built from 14 residues. The germline V gene has CDR1 SEHNR and CDR2 FQNEAQ (reference sequence). Trimming removed 5 bases from V and 4 bases from J, with 14 bases in between.

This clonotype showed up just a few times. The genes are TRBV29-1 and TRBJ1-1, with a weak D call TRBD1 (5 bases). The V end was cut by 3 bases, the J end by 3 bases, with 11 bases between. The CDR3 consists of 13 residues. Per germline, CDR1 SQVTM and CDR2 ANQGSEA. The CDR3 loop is CSVDGTADTEAFF. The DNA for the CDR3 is TGCAGCGTTGACGGGACCGCCGACACTGAAGCTTTCTTT.

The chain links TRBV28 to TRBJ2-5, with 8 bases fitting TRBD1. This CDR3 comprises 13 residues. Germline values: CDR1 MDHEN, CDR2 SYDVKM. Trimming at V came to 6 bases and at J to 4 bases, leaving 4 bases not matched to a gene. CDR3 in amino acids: CASRKQGVETQYF. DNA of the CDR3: TGTGCCAGCAGAAAACAGGGGGTAGAGACCCAGTACTTC.

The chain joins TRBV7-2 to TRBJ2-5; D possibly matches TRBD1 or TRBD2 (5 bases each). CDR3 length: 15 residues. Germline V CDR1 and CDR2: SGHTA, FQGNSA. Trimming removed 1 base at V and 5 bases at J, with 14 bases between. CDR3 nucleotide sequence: TGTGCCAGCAGCTTAGTTGACAGCCCGGGGGAGACCCAGTACTTC. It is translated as CASSLVDSPGETQYF.

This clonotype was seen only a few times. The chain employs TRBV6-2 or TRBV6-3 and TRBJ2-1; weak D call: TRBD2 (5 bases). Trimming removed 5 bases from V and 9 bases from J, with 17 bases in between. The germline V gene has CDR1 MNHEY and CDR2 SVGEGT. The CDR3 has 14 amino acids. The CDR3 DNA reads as TGTGCCAGCAGTCCTCGGCCCCTAGCTGGTGAGCAGTTCTTC. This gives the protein CASSPRPLAGEQFF.

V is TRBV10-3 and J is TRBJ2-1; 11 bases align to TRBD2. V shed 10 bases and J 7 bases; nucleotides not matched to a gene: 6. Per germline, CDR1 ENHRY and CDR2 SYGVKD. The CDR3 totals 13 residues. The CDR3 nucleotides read TGTGCCAATAATAGCGGGGGGGCGAATGAGCAGTTCTTC. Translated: CANNSGGANEQFF.

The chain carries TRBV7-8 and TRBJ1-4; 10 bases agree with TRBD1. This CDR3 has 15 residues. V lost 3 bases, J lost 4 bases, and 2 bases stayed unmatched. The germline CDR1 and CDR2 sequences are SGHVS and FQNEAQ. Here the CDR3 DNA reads TGTGCCAGCAGCTTGGGGGACAGGGGTAATGAAAAACTGTTTTTT. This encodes CASSLGDRGNEKLFF.

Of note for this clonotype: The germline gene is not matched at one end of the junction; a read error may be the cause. CDR3 sequence (DNA): TGTGCCAGCAGTCCCATGATTCCGGACTCCCACTCCTGCGAGCAGTACTTC. This translates into CASSPMIPDSHSCEQYF. The chain uses TRBV14 and TRBJ2-7, with TRBD2 as a possible D gene (5 bases). The CDR3 loop spans 17 amino acids. Germline lookup yields CDR1 SGHDN and CDR2 FVKESK.

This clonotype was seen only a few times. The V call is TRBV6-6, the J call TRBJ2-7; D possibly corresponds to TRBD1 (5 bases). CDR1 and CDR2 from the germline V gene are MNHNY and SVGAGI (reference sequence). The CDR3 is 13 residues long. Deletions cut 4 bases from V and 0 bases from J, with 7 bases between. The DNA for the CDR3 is TGTGCCAGCAGTTCCGACAGCTCCTACGAGCAGTACTTC. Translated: CASSSDSSYEQYF.

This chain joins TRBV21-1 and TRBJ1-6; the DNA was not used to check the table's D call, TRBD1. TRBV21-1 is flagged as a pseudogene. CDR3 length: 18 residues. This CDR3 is CASSSPGRGLTYNSPLHF. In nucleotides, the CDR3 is TGTGCCAGCAGCTCCCCGGGGAGGGGGCTGACCTATAATTCACCCCTCCACTTT.

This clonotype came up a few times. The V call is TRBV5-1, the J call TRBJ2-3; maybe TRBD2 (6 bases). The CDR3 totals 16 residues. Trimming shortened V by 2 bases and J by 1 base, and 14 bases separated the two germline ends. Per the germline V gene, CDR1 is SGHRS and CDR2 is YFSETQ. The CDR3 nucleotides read TGCGCCAGCAGCTTTAATGTCGGGAGCGGCACAGATACGCAGTATTTT. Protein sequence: CASSFNVGSGTDTQYF. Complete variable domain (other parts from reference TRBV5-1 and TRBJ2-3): KAGVTQTPRYLIKTRGQQVTLSCSPISGHRSVSWYQQTPGQGLQFLFEYFSETQRNKGNFPGRFSGRQFSNSRSEMNVSTLELGDSALYLCASSFNVGSGTDTQYFGPGTRLTVL.

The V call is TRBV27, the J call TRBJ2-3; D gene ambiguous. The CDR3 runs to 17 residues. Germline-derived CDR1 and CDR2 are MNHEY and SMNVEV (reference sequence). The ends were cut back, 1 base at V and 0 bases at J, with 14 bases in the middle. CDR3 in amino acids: CASSLWVAHQSTDTQYF. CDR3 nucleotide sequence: TGTGCCAGCAGTTTATGGGTAGCCCACCAAAGCACAGATACGCAGTATTTT.

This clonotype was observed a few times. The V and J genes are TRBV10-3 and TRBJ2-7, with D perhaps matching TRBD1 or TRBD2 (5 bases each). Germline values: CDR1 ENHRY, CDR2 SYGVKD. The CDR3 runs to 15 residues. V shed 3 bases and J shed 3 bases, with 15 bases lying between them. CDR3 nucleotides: TGTGCCATCAGTGATGAGGGGCGACCGTTCTACGAGCAGTACTTC. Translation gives CAISDEGRPFYEQYF.

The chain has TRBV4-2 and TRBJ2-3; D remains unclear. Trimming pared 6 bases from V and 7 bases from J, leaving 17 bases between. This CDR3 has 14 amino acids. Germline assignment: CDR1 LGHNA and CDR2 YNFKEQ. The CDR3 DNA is TGTGCCAGCAGGCCAAAGGGCGAATTAAATACGCAGTATTTT. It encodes CASRPKGELNTQYF.

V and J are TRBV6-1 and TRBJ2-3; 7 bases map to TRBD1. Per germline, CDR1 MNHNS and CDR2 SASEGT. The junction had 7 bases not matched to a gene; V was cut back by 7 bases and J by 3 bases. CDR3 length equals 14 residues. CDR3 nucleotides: TGTGCCAGCAACCTGGGACAGACAACAGATACGCAGTATTTT. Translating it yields CASNLGQTTDTQYF.